This record concerns one T cell receptor beta chain sequence. As processed by the authors: The assay estimated nucleated cells by amplifying reference gene primers. Measured with immunoSEQ multiplex PCR; TCRdb has only the in-frame clones, and not every one. Clone size and the V and J calls come from that table; the DNA yielded D and trimming. The profile covers about 190,000 clones, with roughly four fifths appearing a single time and 5.5% to 7.5% taken by the ten largest. These data belong to a study of blood T cell repertoires in COVID-19. At the level of the study: Some COVID-19 samples were acute and others convalescent; all came from the United States, Italy and Spain.

The germline V gene has CDR1 SEHNR and CDR2 FQNEAQ (reference sequence). The CDR3 spans 12 residues. Trimming shortened V by 6 bases and J by 4 bases, and 7 bases separated the two germline ends. The sequence was collected from a woman between 40 and 55 years old with acute or convalescent COVID-19. Specimen: peripheral blood. V and J are TRBV7-9 and TRBJ2-1; D remains unclear. CDR3 DNA: TGTGCCAGCAGGGGCAGATACAATGAGCAGTTCTTC. Translated, it gives CASRGRYNEQFF.